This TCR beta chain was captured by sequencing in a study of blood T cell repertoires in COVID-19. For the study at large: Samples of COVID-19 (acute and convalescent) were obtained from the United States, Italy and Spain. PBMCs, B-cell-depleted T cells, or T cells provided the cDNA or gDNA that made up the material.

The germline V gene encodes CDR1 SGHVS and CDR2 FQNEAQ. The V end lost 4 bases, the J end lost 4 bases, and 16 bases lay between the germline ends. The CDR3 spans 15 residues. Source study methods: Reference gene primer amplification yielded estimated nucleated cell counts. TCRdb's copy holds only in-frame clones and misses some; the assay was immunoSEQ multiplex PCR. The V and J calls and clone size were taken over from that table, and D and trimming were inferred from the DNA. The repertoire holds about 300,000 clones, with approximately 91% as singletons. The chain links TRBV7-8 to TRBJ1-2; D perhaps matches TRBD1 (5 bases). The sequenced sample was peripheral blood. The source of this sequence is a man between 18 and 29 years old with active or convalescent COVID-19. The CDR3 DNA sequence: TGTGCCAGCAGCTCCAGTCAGGGCAGAGGCTATGGCTACACCTTC. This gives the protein CASSSSQGRGYGYTF.